This section outlines one T cell receptor beta chain sequence together with its context. This specimen comes from a study of blood T cell repertoires in COVID-19. At the level of the study: The study drew acute and convalescent COVID-19 samples from the United States, Italy and Spain. Sample material is recorded as cDNA or gDNA derived from T cells, B-cell-depleted T cells, or PBMCs.

Original processing methods: Reference gene primer amplification yielded estimated nucleated cell counts. Here immunoSEQ multiplex PCR was the method, and the copy in TCRdb shows in-frame clones only, minus some. V and J calls and clone size follow that table, whereas D and trimming were derived from the DNA. The repertoire consists of approximately 150,000 clones, with 80% to 90% occurring once and the leading ten covering roughly 35%. Trimming took 0 bases from V and 2 from J, leaving 8 bases between them. CDR3 size: 15 residues. Germline V gene data show CDR1 as SGDLS and CDR2 as YYNGEE. This chain joins TRBV9 and TRBJ2-2; D gene unclear. This receptor was identified in a man in his fifties who had recovered from COVID-19. Sequenced material: peripheral blood. CDR3 in amino acids: CASSVVHSNTGELFF. In DNA form, the CDR3 reads TGTGCCAGCAGCGTAGTCCACTCAAACACCGGGGAGCTGTTTTTT.